This T cell receptor beta chain was retrieved from a study of radiotherapy plus CTLA-4 blockade in lung cancer. Study-wide background: For roughly 19% of patients, objective responses occurred, and about 30% had disease control. Study-wide results and limits: Best predicting response, reportedly, were early blood T cell clone dynamics, with interferon-beta. Researchers report tumor-derived TCR clones expanding in blood after radiotherapy plus ipilimumab.

Libraries were prepared by immunoSEQ multiplex PCR; TCRdb keeps only in-frame clonotypes and omits some of them. The table shows approximately 50,000 clones, with 70% to 75% occurring only once. Notes on this clone: Its specificity is not known.

The sample here was peripheral blood, taken from a patient treated with radiotherapy plus ipilimumab. The sequence came from a human donor with non-small cell lung cancer who had a complete response to radiotherapy plus ipilimumab.

Written as DNA, the CDR3 is TGTGCCAGTAGTATTCTAGCGGGAGGGCCCGTCAAAAACATTCAGTACTTC. Amino acids: CASSILAGGPVKNIQYF. The chain employs TRBV19 and TRBJ2-4; 12 positions match TRBD2. V lost 3 bases and J lost 3; bases outside the gene matches: 6. The germline gives CDR1 LNHDA, CDR2 SQIVND (reference sequence). The CDR3 is 17 residues long.